The clone carrying this T cell receptor beta chain was found a few times. Germline loops: CDR1 SEHNR, CDR2 FQNEAQ (reference sequence). V lost 1 base and J lost 4, with 17 bases in between. The CDR3 runs to 16 residues. The assay was immunoSEQ multiplex PCR, and TCRdb's table has in-frame clones only and misses some. The table lists 150,000 or so clones, 84% of them singletons. The data were obtained in a study of blood T cell repertoires in COVID-19. As for the study in general: COVID-19 samples from acute and convalescent phases originated in the United States, Italy and Spain.

Source material: peripheral blood. This receptor was obtained from a woman aged 60 to 75 with acute or convalescent COVID-19. The chain recombines TRBV7-9 with TRBJ2-7; D is unclear. CDR3 loop: CASSLDLAANPYEQYF. The CDR3 DNA reads as TGTGCCAGCAGCTTAGATTTGGCAGCGAACCCGTACGAGCAGTACTTC.